This T cell receptor beta chain emerged from a study of T cell responses to AZD1222 COVID-19 vaccine. The study, taken as a whole, reports: Baseline testing showed seropositivity in only six AZD1222 recipients. Spike-specific TCR breadth and depth were elevated following two AZD1222 doses. Donors, mostly white British, included more females; clonal diversity was possibly underestimated. Only after the peak T cell response were repertoires sampled.

This clone was detected once. Its antigen is currently unknown. This table comes from immunoSEQ multiplex PCR, and its TCRdb copy is limited to in-frame clones, with some not included. The sample shows 75,000 to 80,000 clones, 90% of them seen only once. The ends lost 1 base at V and 8 bases at J; junction bases unmatched: 7. Looked up from germline, CDR1 is LGHNA and CDR2 is YNFKEQ. The CDR3 length is 16 residues. The sequenced sample was peripheral blood, obtained 28 days after the second AZD1222 dose. The clonotype originates from an adult who received the AZD1222 COVID-19 vaccine. This chain joins TRBV4-2 and TRBJ1-4; 10 positions agree with TRBD1. CDR3: CASSQGWDRGWEKLFF. Written as DNA, the CDR3 is TGTGCCAGCAGCCAAGGTTGGGACAGGGGATGGGAAAAACTGTTTTTT.